The rows below give T cell receptor beta chains drawn from one sample of a study of cytomegalovirus exposure and HLA in healthy donors. Sequenced by immunoSEQ multiplex PCR; TCRdb stores in-frame clones only, minus some. The sample has 150,000 to 200,000 clones; about 90% are singletons. Sequencing used PBMCs. These receptors originate from a young woman in good health and CMV-seronegative. Each CDR3 is given with its conserved first and last residue. The order of the fields is V gene, D gene, J gene, clone size, CDR3 length, CDR3 protein, CDR3 DNA. A D gene is named only where the DNA matches it firmly. Clone size is not always given. Where it is, it says once, few, many or a class for expanded clones.

TRBV6-5	-	TRBJ2-7	-	14	CASSYQGRTYEQYF	TGTGCCAGCAGTTACCAGGGCAGAACCTACGAGCAGTACTTC
TRBV5-5	TRBD2	TRBJ2-7	-	15	CASSLGLAGGGEQYF	TGTGCCAGCAGCTTGGGTCTAGCGGGAGGAGGGGAGCAGTACTTC
TRBV4-1	TRBD1	TRBJ2-1	-	15	CASSQDRGTYNEQFF	TGCGCCAGCAGCCAGGACAGGGGTACCTACAATGAGCAGTTCTTC
TRBV4-3	-	TRBJ1-3	-	18	CASSQDLGGGTTGNTIYF	TGCGCCAGCAGCCAAGATCTTGGGGGCGGGACCACTGGAAACACCATATATTTT
TRBV27	TRBD2	TRBJ2-3	-	17	CASSFVDSGRAEDTQYF	TGTGCCAGCAGTTTTGTCGATAGCGGGAGGGCCGAGGATACGCAGTATTTT
TRBV4-1	TRBD1	TRBJ2-3	-	15	CASSNVQGSGDTQYF	TGCGCCAGCAGCAACGTACAGGGGTCTGGGGATACGCAGTATTTT
TRBV9	TRBD2	TRBJ2-2	-	14	CASRPGGSTGELFF	TGTGCCAGCAGACCGGGGGGTTCCACCGGGGAGCTGTTTTTT
TRBV6-5	TRBD2	TRBJ2-3	-	13	CATRSGRTDTQYF	TGTGCTACCAGAAGCGGGAGGACAGATACGCAGTATTTT
TRBV5-4	-	TRBJ1-2	-	15	CASSSTRAPGGGYTF	TGTGCCAGCAGCTCAACTCGGGCCCCGGGCGGTGGCTACACCTTC
TRBV5-6	-	TRBJ2-5	-	17	CASSPGSTAALEETQYF	TGTGCCAGCAGCCCAGGCTCGACAGCCGCGTTAGAAGAGACCCAGTACTTC
TRBV19	-	TRBJ1-1	once	14	CASSIAGRDTEAFF	TGTGCCAGTAGTATTGCGGGGAGGGACACTGAAGCTTTCTTT
TRBV4-2	-	TRBJ2-7	-	15	CASSQGTASLYEQYF	TGTGCCAGCAGCCAAGGCACAGCGAGCCTCTACGAGCAGTACTTC
TRBV27	TRBD1	TRBJ1-3	-	15	CASSISTGAGNTIYF	TGTGCCAGCAGTATTTCGACAGGGGCTGGAAACACCATATATTTT
TRBV18	-	TRBJ1-5	-	12	CASSPGNQPQHF	TGTGCCAGCTCACCAGGGAATCAGCCCCAGCATTTT
TRBV6-5	-	TRBJ2-5	-	12	CASSGFSETQYF	TGTGCCAGTTCAGGGTTTTCAGAGACCCAGTACTTC
TRBV19	-	TRBJ1-6	few	13	CASSIDRVSPLHF	TGTGCCAGTAGTATAGATCGAGTTTCACCCCTCCACTTT
TRBV6-1	-	TRBJ2-4	few	13	CAVQGREANIQYF	TGTGCCGTACAGGGGAGGGAAGCCAACATTCAGTACTTC
TRBV9	-	TRBJ2-5	once	15	CASSTPQGGLETQYF	TGTGCCAGCAGCACCCCACAAGGAGGTCTCGAGACCCAGTACTTC
TRBV2	-	TRBJ1-5	-	15	CASTLGRKPNQPQHF	TGTGCCAGCACCCTCGGACGGAAGCCAAATCAGCCCCAGCATTTT
TRBV30	TRBD2	TRBJ2-6	-	19	CAWSLPSGDLLWGANVLTF	TGTGCCTGGAGCCTCCCCAGCGGGGATTTACTCTGGGGCGCCAACGTCCTGACTTTC
TRBV6-5	-	TRBJ1-2	-	13	CASSYSGSYGYTF	TGTGCCAGCAGTTACTCGGGCAGCTATGGCTACACCTTC
TRBV4-1	TRBD1	TRBJ1-1	-	14	CASSQGQGATEAFF	TGCGCCAGCAGCCAGGGTCAGGGGGCCACTGAAGCTTTCTTT
TRBV29-1	TRBD2	TRBJ2-7	-	12	CSVGVGGIEQYF	TGCAGCGTTGGGGTCGGGGGGATCGAGCAGTACTTC
TRBV9	-	TRBJ1-2	-	15	CASSVGNPSGDGYTF	TGTGCCAGCAGCGTCGGCAATCCGTCAGGCGATGGCTACACCTTC
TRBV29-1	-	TRBJ1-5	-	13	CSVEQGDDQPQHF	TGCAGCGTTGAGCAAGGGGACGATCAGCCCCAGCATTTT
TRBV14	-	TRBJ1-2	once	16	CASSQDQRGRGYGYTF	TGTGCCAGCAGCCAAGATCAACGGGGAAGAGGGTATGGCTACACCTTC
TRBV7-9	TRBD2	TRBJ2-1	-	17	CASSLARGGAARNEQFF	TGTGCCAGCAGCTTAGCGCGCGGGGGGGCCGCCCGCAATGAGCAGTTCTTC
TRBV7-8	-	TRBJ2-7	few	16	CASSSSQLDSPYEQYF	TGTGCCAGCAGCTCTAGCCAACTCGACAGTCCCTACGAGCAGTACTTC
TRBV19	TRBD1	TRBJ2-4	-	15	CASSTGQGDRNIQYF	TGTGCCAGTAGTACGGGACAGGGGGATCGAAACATTCAGTACTTC
TRBV28	-	TRBJ1-5	-	14	CASSSVSDNQPQHF	TGTGCCAGCAGCTCGGTTAGTGACAATCAGCCCCAGCATTTT
TRBV6-4	-	TRBJ2-1	-	13	CASSRGPYNEQFF	TGTGCCAGCAGTAGGGGACCTTACAATGAGCAGTTCTTC
TRBV6-5	-	TRBJ1-2	-	13	CASSLTGAGGYTF	TGTGCCAGCAGTTTAACGGGGGCGGGTGGCTACACCTTC
TRBV7-3	TRBD2	TRBJ2-5	-	16	CASSRTSGGRLETQYF	TGTGCCAGCAGCCGCACTAGCGGGGGCCGCCTAGAGACCCAGTACTTC
TRBV27	TRBD2	TRBJ2-1	-	15	CASRPEGGVYNEQFF	TGTGCCAGCAGGCCCGAGGGAGGGGTCTACAATGAGCAGTTCTTC
TRBV27	-	TRBJ1-4	-	15	CASSLSVLTNEKLFF	TGTGCCAGCAGTTTATCGGTCCTGACTAATGAAAAACTGTTTTTT
TRBV9	-	TRBJ1-2	-	13	CASSVRVDYGYTF	TGTGCCAGCAGCGTCCGGGTCGACTATGGCTACACCTTC